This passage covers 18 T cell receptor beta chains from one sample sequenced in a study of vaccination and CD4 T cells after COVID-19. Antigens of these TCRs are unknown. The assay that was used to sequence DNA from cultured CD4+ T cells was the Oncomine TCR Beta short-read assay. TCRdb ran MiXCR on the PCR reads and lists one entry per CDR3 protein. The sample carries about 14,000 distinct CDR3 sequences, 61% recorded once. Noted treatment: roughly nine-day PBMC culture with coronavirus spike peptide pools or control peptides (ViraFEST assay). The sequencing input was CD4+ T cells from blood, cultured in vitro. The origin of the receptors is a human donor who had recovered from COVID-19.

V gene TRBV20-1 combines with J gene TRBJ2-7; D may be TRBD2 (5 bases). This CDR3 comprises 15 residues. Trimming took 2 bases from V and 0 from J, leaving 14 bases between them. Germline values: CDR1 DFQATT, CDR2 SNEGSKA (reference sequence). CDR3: CSARPRPAGSYEQYF. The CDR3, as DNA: TGCAGTGCTAGACCCCGCCCGGCGGGCTCCTACGAGCAGTACTTC.

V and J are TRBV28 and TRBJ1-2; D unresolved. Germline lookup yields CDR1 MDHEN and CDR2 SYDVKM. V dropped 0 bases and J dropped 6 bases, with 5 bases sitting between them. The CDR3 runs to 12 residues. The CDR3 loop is CASSLWYDGYTF. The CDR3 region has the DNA TGTGCCAGCAGTTTATGGTACGATGGCTACACCTTC.

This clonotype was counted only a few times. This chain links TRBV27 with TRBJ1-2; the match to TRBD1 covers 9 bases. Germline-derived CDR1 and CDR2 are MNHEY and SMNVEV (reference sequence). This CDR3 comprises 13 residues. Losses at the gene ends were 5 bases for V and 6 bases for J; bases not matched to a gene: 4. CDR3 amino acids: CASSKGTGNGYTF. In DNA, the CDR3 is TGTGCCAGCAGTAAGGGGACAGGGAATGGCTACACCTTC.

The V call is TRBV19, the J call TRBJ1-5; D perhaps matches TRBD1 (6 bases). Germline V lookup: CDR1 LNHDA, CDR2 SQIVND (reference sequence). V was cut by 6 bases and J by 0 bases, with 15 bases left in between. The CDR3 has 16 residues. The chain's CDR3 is CASRSDRAYSNQPQHF. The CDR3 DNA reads TGTGCCAGTAGATCGGACAGAGCTTATAGCAATCAGCCCCAGCATTTT.

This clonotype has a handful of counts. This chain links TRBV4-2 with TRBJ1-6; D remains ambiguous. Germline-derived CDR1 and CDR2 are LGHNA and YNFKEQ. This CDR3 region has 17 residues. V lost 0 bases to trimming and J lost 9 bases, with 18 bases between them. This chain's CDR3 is CASSQDTTTFEVSPLHF. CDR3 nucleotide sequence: TGTGCCAGCAGCCAAGATACGACCACTTTTGAAGTTTCACCCCTCCACTTT.

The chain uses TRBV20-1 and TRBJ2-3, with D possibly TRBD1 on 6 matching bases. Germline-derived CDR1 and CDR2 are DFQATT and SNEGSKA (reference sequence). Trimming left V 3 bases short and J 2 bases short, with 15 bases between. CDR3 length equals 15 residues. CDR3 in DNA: TGCAGTGCTAGCTATTGGGGGCGGAACACAGATACGCAGTATTTT. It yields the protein CSASYWGRNTDTQYF.

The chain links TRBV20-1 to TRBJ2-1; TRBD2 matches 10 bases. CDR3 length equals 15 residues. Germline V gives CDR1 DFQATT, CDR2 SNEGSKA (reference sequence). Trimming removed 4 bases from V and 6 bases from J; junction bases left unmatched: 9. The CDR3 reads CSATIAGGLINEQFF. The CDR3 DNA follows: TGCAGTGCTACCATAGCGGGAGGACTTATCAATGAGCAGTTCTTC.

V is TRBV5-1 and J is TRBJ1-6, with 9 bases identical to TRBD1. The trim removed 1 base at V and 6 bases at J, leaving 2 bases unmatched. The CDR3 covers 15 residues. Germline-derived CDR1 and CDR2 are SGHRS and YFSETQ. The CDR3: CASSLTGGANSPLHF. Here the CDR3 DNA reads TGCGCCAGCAGCTTGACAGGGGGCGCTAATTCACCCCTCCACTTT. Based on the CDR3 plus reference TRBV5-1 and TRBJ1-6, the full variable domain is KAGVTQTPRYLIKTRGQQVTLSCSPISGHRSVSWYQQTPGQGLQFLFEYFSETQRNKGNFPGRFSGRQFSNSRSEMNVSTLELGDSALYLCASSLTGGANSPLHFGNGTRLTVT.

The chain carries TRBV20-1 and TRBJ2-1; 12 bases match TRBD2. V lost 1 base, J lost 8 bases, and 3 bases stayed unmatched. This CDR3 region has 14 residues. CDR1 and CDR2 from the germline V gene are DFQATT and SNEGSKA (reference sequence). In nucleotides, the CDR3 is TGCAGTGCTAGAGTTCTAGCGGGAGGGGATGAGCAGTTCTTC. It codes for CSARVLAGGDEQFF.

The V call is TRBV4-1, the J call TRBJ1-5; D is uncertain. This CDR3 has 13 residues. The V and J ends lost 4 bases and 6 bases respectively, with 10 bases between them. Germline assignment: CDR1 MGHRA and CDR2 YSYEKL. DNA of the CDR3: TGCGCCAGCAGCCTATTTTGGGGTCAGCCCCAGCATTTT. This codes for CASSLFWGQPQHF.

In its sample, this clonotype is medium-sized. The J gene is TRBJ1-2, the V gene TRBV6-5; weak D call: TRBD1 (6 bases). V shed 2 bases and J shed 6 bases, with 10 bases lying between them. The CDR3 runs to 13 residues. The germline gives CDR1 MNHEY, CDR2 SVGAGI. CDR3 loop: CASSYPPGDGYTF. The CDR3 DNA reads TGTGCCAGCAGTTACCCCCCAGGGGATGGCTACACCTTC.

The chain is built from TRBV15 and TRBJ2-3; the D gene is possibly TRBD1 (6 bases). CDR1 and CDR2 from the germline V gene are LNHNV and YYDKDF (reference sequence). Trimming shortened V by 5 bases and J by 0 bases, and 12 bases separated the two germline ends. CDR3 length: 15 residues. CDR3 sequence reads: CATSPDSPSTDTQYF. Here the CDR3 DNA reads TGTGCCACCAGCCCGGACAGCCCAAGCACAGATACGCAGTATTTT.

In DNA form, the CDR3 reads TGTGCCAGCAGCTTATCCGCGAACACTGAAGCTTTCTTT. This codes for CASSLSANTEAFF. V gene TRBV5-8 combines with J gene TRBJ1-1; D call uncertain. V gave up 2 bases and J gave up 1 base, with 6 bases separating them. The CDR3 consists of 13 residues. Germline CDR1 SGHTS, CDR2 YDEGEE.

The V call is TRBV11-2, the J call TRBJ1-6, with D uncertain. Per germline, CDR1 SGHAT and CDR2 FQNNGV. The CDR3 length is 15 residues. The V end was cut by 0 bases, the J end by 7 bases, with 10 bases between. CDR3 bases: TGTGCCAGCAGCTTAGAACCGGGCGCGAATTCACCCCTCCACTTT. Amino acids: CASSLEPGANSPLHF.

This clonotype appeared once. CDR3 coding DNA: TGCAGTGCTAGAGAGCTAACCCTATCCAATGAGCAGTTCTTC. Protein: CSARELTLSNEQFF. The chain uses TRBV20-1 and TRBJ2-1; D not certain. Trimming pared 0 bases from V and 6 bases from J, leaving 12 bases between. CDR3 size: 14 residues. Germline assignment: CDR1 DFQATT and CDR2 SNEGSKA (reference sequence).

CDR3 in DNA: TGCAGTGCTAGTCAGGGGAATCAGCCCCAGCATTTT. Amino acid sequence: CSASQGNQPQHF. The chain employs TRBV20-1 and TRBJ1-5, with D possibly TRBD1 on 6 matching bases. V was pared by 3 bases and J by 4 bases, with 7 bases between. The CDR3 contains 12 residues. Germline assignment: CDR1 DFQATT and CDR2 SNEGSKA (reference sequence).

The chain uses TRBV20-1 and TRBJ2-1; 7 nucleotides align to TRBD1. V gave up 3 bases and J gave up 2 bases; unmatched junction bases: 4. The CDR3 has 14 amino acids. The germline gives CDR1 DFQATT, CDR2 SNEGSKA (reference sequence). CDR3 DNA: TGCAGTGCTAGTAAGCAGGGGGCCTACAATGAGCAGTTCTTC. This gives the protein CSASKQGAYNEQFF.

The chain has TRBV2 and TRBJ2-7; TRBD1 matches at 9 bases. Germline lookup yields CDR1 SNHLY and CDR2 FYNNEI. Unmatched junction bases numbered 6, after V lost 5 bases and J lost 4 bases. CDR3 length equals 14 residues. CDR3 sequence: CASSRDRDLYEQYF. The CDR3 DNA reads TGTGCCAGCAGTAGGGACAGGGATCTGTACGAGCAGTACTTC.